The 30 T cell receptor beta chains reported below all come from one sample, sequenced in a study of beta chain features in type 1 diabetes. Every isolated RNA sample was fully reverse transcribed, so sequencing captured expressed TCRB transcripts. Method: immunoSEQ multiplex PCR; TCRdb's copy keeps in-frame clones and lacks some. The sample records hundreds of thousands of clones, 8% being singletons. Specimen: central memory CD4+ T cells from blood. The receptors stem from a woman in her late teens or twenties in good health.

This clone was detected many times. The chain combines TRBV10-3 with TRBJ1-3; perhaps TRBD1 as D (5 bases). This CDR3 contains 15 residues. The V gene's germline CDR1 is ENHRY and CDR2 SYGVKD. V lost 5 bases, J lost 0 bases, and 11 bases lay in between. The DNA for the CDR3 is TGTGCCATCAGTCCGGGACCGCTCTCTGGAAACACCATATATTTT. Amino acid sequence: CAISPGPLSGNTIYF.

This rearrangement joins TRBV5-1 to TRBJ2-1; D ambiguous. Trimming left V 1 base short and J 7 bases short, with 6 bases between. There are 12 residues in the CDR3. Germline V CDR1 and CDR2: SGHRS, YFSETQ. CDR3: CASSLNLNEQFF. The CDR3 DNA reads as TGCGCCAGCAGCTTGAATTTGAATGAGCAGTTCTTC.

There are a few counts of this clone. The chain couples TRBV29-1 to TRBJ2-5; tentative D call: TRBD1 (6 bases). The CDR3 loop spans 16 amino acids. Germline CDR1 reads SQVTM; CDR2 reads ANQGSEA. The V end lost 7 bases, the J end lost 4 bases, and 25 bases lay between the germline ends. The CDR3 DNA reads TGCAGCGCCAAAGGGGTACAGGGTCTTGCTCCAGAGACCCAGTACTTC. Translation: CSAKGVQGLAPETQYF.

This clone was seen ten or more times. The chain combines TRBV10-3 with TRBJ2-1; 9 bases are shared with TRBD2. This CDR3 is built from 13 residues. Per the germline V gene, CDR1 is ENHRY and CDR2 is SYGVKD. V was clipped by 10 bases and J by 2 bases; unmatched bases: 3. The CDR3 region has the DNA TGTGCCACCGTAGCGGGAGCCTACAATGAGCAGTTCTTC. It specifies CATVAGAYNEQFF.

The table lists this clone with a few counts. The chain links TRBV28 to TRBJ1-1; D is undetermined. V was pared by 5 bases and J by 3 bases, with 13 bases between. Germline V CDR1 and CDR2: MDHEN, SYDVKM. The CDR3 sequence is 14 residues long. CDR3 sequence reads: CASSEINSDTEAFF. The CDR3 DNA sequence: TGTGCCAGCAGTGAGATAAACAGCGACACTGAAGCTTTCTTT.

This clone was seen only a few times. The chain uses TRBV7-9 and TRBJ2-1; TRBD1 matches at 10 bases. CDR1 is SEHNR and CDR2 is FQNEAQ in the germline V gene (reference sequence). The CDR3 is 14 residues long. Trimming took 1 base from V and 7 from J; bases not matched to a gene: 1. CDR3 amino acids: CASSLGGQGNEQFF. CDR3 DNA: TGTGCCAGCAGCTTAGGGGGACAGGGGAATGAGCAGTTCTTC.

There are a few counts of this clone. The chain links TRBV7-2 to TRBJ1-1; unclear D gene. V lost 2 bases and J lost 3, with 10 bases in between. The CDR3 has 14 amino acids. CDR1 and CDR2 (germline): SGHTA, FQGNSA. The CDR3 protein is CASSLSPGYTEAFF. DNA for the CDR3: TGTGCCAGCAGCTTATCCCCGGGGTACACTGAAGCTTTCTTT.

J is TRBJ2-5 and V is TRBV7-8; a possible D gene is TRBD1 (5 bases). Trimming shortened V by 5 bases and J by 1 base, and 17 bases separated the two germline ends. This CDR3 has 16 residues. CDR1 and CDR2 (germline): SGHVS, FQNEAQ. CDR3 amino acids: CASSEYLGDSQETQYF. The CDR3, as DNA: TGTGCCAGCAGCGAATACCTTGGTGACAGCCAAGAGACCCAGTACTTC.

This clone occurred a few times. This chain links TRBV5-4 with TRBJ2-6, with D perhaps matching TRBD2 (7 bases). The CDR3 runs to 16 residues. V was trimmed by 4 bases and J by 0 bases, leaving 11 bases between them. CDR1 SGHNT and CDR2 YYREEE come from the germline V gene (reference sequence). CDR3 amino acids: CASSPRGGSGANVLTF. The DNA for the CDR3 is TGTGCCAGCAGCCCGAGGGGGGGCTCTGGGGCCAACGTCCTGACTTTC.

The table lists this clone with many counts. The V and J genes are TRBV10-1 and TRBJ2-2, with D possibly being TRBD1 (5 bases). The V gene's germline CDR1 is WNHNN and CDR2 SYGVQD (reference sequence). The CDR3 extends over 13 amino acids. Trimming took off 4 bases at V and 3 bases at J, with 6 bases between the two ends. The DNA for the CDR3 is TGCGCCAGCAGTGGGGGCTACACCGGGGAGCTGTTTTTT. Amino acids: CASSGGYTGELFF.

This sequence joins TRBV4-2 and TRBJ2-2; D possibly corresponds to TRBD1 (5 bases). The germline V gene encodes CDR1 LGHNA and CDR2 YNFKEQ. The V and J ends lost 5 bases and 9 bases respectively, with 22 bases between them. CDR3 size: 16 residues. Here the CDR3 DNA reads TGTGCCAGCAGCGCCCGACAGTTCCCGGTTTCCCGGGAGCTGTTTTTT. Protein product: CASSARQFPVSRELFF.

This clone came up a few times. This chain uses TRBV18 with TRBJ2-1; 9 positions match TRBD2. Germline V lookup: CDR1 KGHSH, CDR2 LQKENI. The trim removed 5 bases at V and 10 bases at J, leaving 18 bases unmatched. CDR3 size: 17 residues. As DNA, the CDR3 is TGTGCCAGCTCAAGTTTCGGTCCGGCTAGCGGGACCAGCGAGCAGTTCTTC. Translated: CASSSFGPASGTSEQFF.

This sequence joins TRBV2 and TRBJ1-2, with D unclear. Germline V gene data show CDR1 as SNHLY and CDR2 as FYNNEI. The length of the CDR3 is 11 residues. Deletions cut 5 bases from V and 8 bases from J, with 9 bases between. As DNA, the CDR3 is TGTGCCAGCAGTCAGTCGCGAGGCTACACCTTC. Amino acid sequence: CASSQSRGYTF.

There are a few counts of this clone. The chain recombines TRBV11-2 with TRBJ2-1, with D possibly TRBD2 on 5 matching bases. With 1 base removed from V and 6 bases from J, the gap between germline ends came to 10 bases. Germline V CDR1 and CDR2: SGHAT, FQNNGV. This CDR3 has 14 residues. CDR3 nucleotides: TGTGCCAGCAGCTTAGGTAGCGCTCTCAATGAGCAGTTCTTC. This gives the protein CASSLGSALNEQFF.

This chain uses TRBV7-9 with TRBJ2-3, with D unresolved. V lost 2 bases and J 7 bases, leaving 4 bases between the germline ends. Germline lookup yields CDR1 SEHNR and CDR2 FQNEAQ (reference sequence). The CDR3 runs to 11 residues. The CDR3: CASSLQNTQYF. In DNA, the CDR3 is TGTGCCAGCAGCTTACAAAATACGCAGTATTTT.

A few counts support this clone. The chain couples TRBV5-1 to TRBJ1-4, with 9 bases identical to TRBD1. This CDR3 spans 15 amino acids. CDR1 and CDR2 (germline): SGHRS, YFSETQ. V lost 4 bases and J lost 7; bases outside the gene matches: 8. The CDR3 DNA follows: TGCGCCAGCAGCAAACAGGGGGCAGGACGTGAAAAACTGTTTTTT. Translating it yields CASSKQGAGREKLFF.

This clone was seen more than once but under ten times. CDR3 amino acids: CASSLLAGGVSAGEQFF. In DNA, the CDR3 is TGTGCCAGCAGCTTACTAGCGGGAGGAGTGTCAGCTGGAGAGCAGTTCTTC. The chain has TRBV7-2 and TRBJ2-1; 11 bases match TRBD2. Germline CDR1 is SGHTA and CDR2 is FQGNSA. V was pared by 2 bases and J by 10 bases, with 13 bases of the junction left unmatched. The CDR3 loop spans 17 amino acids.

This clone was counted between two and nine times. The rearrangement links TRBV6-5 to TRBJ2-7, with a possible D match to TRBD2 (6 bases). V was trimmed by 5 bases and J by 2 bases, leaving 10 bases between them. The CDR3 has 13 amino acids. Germline values: CDR1 MNHEY, CDR2 SVGAGI. CDR3 DNA: TGTGCCAGCAGTCAGGACTACCCCTACGAGCAGTACTTC. It codes for CASSQDYPYEQYF.

This clone was seen more than once but under ten times. The chain combines TRBV4-2 with TRBJ2-6; no firm D call. Trimming took off 4 bases at V and 2 bases at J, with 18 bases between the two ends. The CDR3 loop spans 18 amino acids. CDR1 and CDR2 (germline): LGHNA, YNFKEQ. CDR3 sequence: CASSLNAMGLTGANVLTF. As DNA, the CDR3 is TGTGCCAGCAGCCTTAATGCAATGGGTCTTACTGGGGCCAACGTCCTGACTTTC.

This clone was recorded at least ten times. The V gene is TRBV5-1, the J gene TRBJ2-1; D uncertain. Trimming shortened V by 2 bases and J by 8 bases, and 8 bases separated the two germline ends. The CDR3 is 12 amino acids. Per germline, CDR1 SGHRS and CDR2 YFSETQ. CDR3 sequence (DNA): TGCGCCAGCAGCTTTCTCCGCGATGAGCAGTTCTTC. This translates into CASSFLRDEQFF.

The genes are TRBV4-2 and TRBJ1-1, with D possibly matching TRBD1 (6 bases). Trimming stripped 4 bases from V and 3 bases from J, with 18 bases between. CDR1 is LGHNA and CDR2 is YNFKEQ in the germline V gene. The CDR3 is 16 amino acids. The CDR3 protein is CASSPQSEQGHTEAFF. CDR3 nucleotide sequence: TGTGCCAGCAGCCCTCAAAGCGAACAGGGTCACACTGAAGCTTTCTTT.

The gene calls are TRBV10-3 and TRBJ2-6; 13 bases align to TRBD2. CDR1 is ENHRY and CDR2 is SYGVKD in the germline V gene. The CDR3 runs to 16 residues. The ends lost 10 bases at V and 3 bases at J; junction bases unmatched: 6. The DNA of the CDR3 is TGTGCCACTTCACTAGCGGGAGGGTTTGGGGCCAACGTCCTGACTTTC. This codes for CATSLAGGFGANVLTF.

The chain employs TRBV28 and TRBJ1-2; a weak D match, TRBD1 (5 bases). The V end lost 3 bases, the J end lost 4 bases, and 18 bases lay between the germline ends. Germline V gene lookup returns CDR1 MDHEN and CDR2 SYDVKM. There are 16 residues in the CDR3. Written as DNA, the CDR3 is TGTGCCAGCAGTTTGATACAGGAATCGGCCGTCTATGGCTACACCTTC. Translated, it gives CASSLIQESAVYGYTF.

The rearrangement uses TRBV6-5 and TRBJ1-3; tentative D call: TRBD1 (5 bases). The germline V gene encodes CDR1 MNHEY and CDR2 SVGAGI. V was cut by 4 bases and J by 4 bases, with 14 bases left in between. There are 15 residues in the CDR3. CDR3 in amino acids: CASSSRVPRGNTIYF. The DNA for the CDR3 is TGTGCCAGCAGTTCCAGGGTACCACGCGGAAACACCATATATTTT.

This clone was seen a handful of times. This rearrangement joins TRBV6-5 to TRBJ2-7; 11 nucleotides line up with TRBD2. V trimming: 0 bases; J trimming: 6 bases; junction bases outside the gene matches: 1. CDR1 MNHEY and CDR2 SVGAGI come from the germline V gene. The CDR3 spans 14 residues. CDR3 in amino acids: CASSYSGLAGEQYF. The DNA for the CDR3 is TGTGCCAGCAGTTACTCCGGACTAGCGGGCGAGCAGTACTTC.

This clone was picked up a small number of times. J is TRBJ2-1 and V is TRBV7-9, with 12 bases fitting TRBD2. The CDR3 loop spans 16 amino acids. The J segment lost 7 bases and the V segment lost 4 bases, leaving 8 bases of the junction unmatched. CDR1 SEHNR and CDR2 FQNEAQ come from the germline V gene (reference sequence). The CDR3 sequence is CASSSSRTSGTNEQFF. The CDR3 region has the DNA TGTGCCAGCAGCTCGAGCCGGACTAGCGGGACGAATGAGCAGTTCTTC.

This clone was seen a few times. The chain recombines TRBV14 with TRBJ2-7, with 7 bases that match TRBD1. The CDR3 is 15 amino acids. The J segment lost 2 bases and the V segment lost 4 bases, leaving 8 bases of the junction unmatched. Germline lookup yields CDR1 SGHDN and CDR2 FVKESK. CDR3 sequence: CASSRTGTATYEQYF. The CDR3 DNA is TGTGCCAGCAGCCGCACCGGGACAGCGACCTACGAGCAGTACTTC. Using reference TRBV14 and TRBJ2-7 for the parts outside the CDR3, the full variable domain is EAGVTQFPSHSVIEKGQTVTLRCDPISGHDNLYWYRRVMGKEIKFLLHFVKESKQDESGMPNNRFLAERTGGTYSTLKVQPAELEDSGVYFCASSRTGTATYEQYFGPGTRLTVT.

The sample holds a few counts of this clone. The chain couples TRBV2 to TRBJ2-1; 7 bases align to TRBD2. With 7 bases clipped from V and 3 bases from J, the junction kept 6 bases outside the gene matches. Per the germline V gene, CDR1 is SNHLY and CDR2 is FYNNEI. The CDR3 loop spans 14 amino acids. The CDR3 DNA reads as TGTGCCAGCACTCGCCTAGCGGACTACAATGAGCAGTTCTTC. As protein: CASTRLADYNEQFF.

On this clone: Germline and junction disagree at one end, which may indicate a read error. The chain couples TRBV7-2 to TRBJ2-1, with 15 bases matching TRBD2. Germline CDR1 and CDR2: SGHTA and FQGNSA. The CDR3 sequence is 14 residues long. This chain's CDR3 is CASSPGTSGRIKVF. The CDR3 DNA is TGTGCCAGCAGCCCCGGGACTAGCGGGAGGATAAAGGTCTTC.

The genes are TRBV2 and TRBJ2-3; 8 bases agree with TRBD2. V shed 6 bases and J 4 bases; nucleotides not matched to a gene: 12. The length of the CDR3 is 16 residues. Germline values: CDR1 SNHLY, CDR2 FYNNEI. CDR3 protein: CASRGWAGGSSDTQYF. In DNA form, the CDR3 reads TGTGCCAGCAGGGGTTGGGCGGGAGGTTCGTCAGATACGCAGTATTTT.